Below, 12 T cell receptor beta chains from the same sample are listed, as sequenced in a study of blood T cell repertoires in COVID-19 (dated by TCRdb to the early 2020s). To prepare the library, the immunoSEQ multiplex PCR assay was applied. TCRdb's version of the immuneACCESS table is confined to in-frame rearrangements and falls short of the full clone set. An unresolved V gene accounts for under half of the shortfall where checked; the remainder is of unknown origin. Counted in this sample were 100,000 to 150,000 clones; roughly 69% of them appeared once. The ten largest clones add up to under 2.5% of the sample. Input material: peripheral blood. These receptors were obtained from a woman between 65 and 79 years old with acute or convalescent COVID-19.

This sequence joins TRBV9 and TRBJ2-1; D unresolved. V was pared by 2 bases and J by 6 bases, with 12 bases between. The CDR3 loop spans 14 amino acids. Germline CDR1 and CDR2: SGDLS and YYNGEE. The CDR3 protein is CASSVLGQVNEQFF. The DNA of the CDR3 is TGTGCCAGCAGCGTCCTTGGCCAGGTCAATGAGCAGTTCTTC.

The chain has TRBV24-1 and TRBJ1-2; TRBD1 might be the D (6 bases). V gave up 7 bases and J gave up 2 bases, with 13 bases separating them. Germline V CDR1 and CDR2: KGHDR, SFDVKD. The CDR3 length is 14 residues. The CDR3 is CATSPTDRNYGYTF. For the CDR3, the DNA is TGTGCCACCAGCCCTACGGACAGAAACTATGGCTACACCTTC.

The CDR3 coding sequence is TGTGCCAGCAGCCAAGAGCTAGTTGGTCATGAGCAGTTCTTC. Protein: CASSQELVGHEQFF. The genes are TRBV14 and TRBJ2-1; D unresolved. Germline CDR1 is SGHDN and CDR2 is FVKESK. CDR3 length equals 14 residues. V lost 0 bases and J 8 bases, leaving 11 bases between the germline ends. Full variable domain (outside the CDR3, taken from reference TRBV14 and TRBJ2-1): EAGVTQFPSHSVIEKGQTVTLRCDPISGHDNLYWYRRVMGKEIKFLLHFVKESKQDESGMPNNRFLAERTGGTYSTLKVQPAELEDSGVYFCASSQELVGHEQFFGPGTRLTVL.

The chain is built from TRBV5-1 and TRBJ2-3, with D maybe TRBD2 (6 bases). CDR1 is SGHRS and CDR2 is YFSETQ in the germline V gene. Trimming removed 0 bases from V and 4 bases from J, with 9 bases in between. CDR3 length: 14 residues. The CDR3 DNA sequence: TGCGCCAGCAGCTTGGGGAGGGGCGCAGATACGCAGTATTTT. Protein sequence: CASSLGRGADTQYF.

J is TRBJ2-5 and V is TRBV5-1, with D tentatively TRBD2 (6 bases). CDR1 and CDR2 from the germline V gene are SGHRS and YFSETQ. Trimming removed 3 bases at V and 2 bases at J, with 14 bases between. CDR3 length: 15 residues. This CDR3 reads CASSSGGLRQETQYF. Written as DNA, the CDR3 is TGCGCCAGCAGCTCCGGGGGTCTTCGGCAAGAGACCCAGTACTTC.

The rearrangement joins TRBV4-3 to TRBJ1-1; unclear D gene. V lost 1 base, J lost 2 bases, and 8 bases lay in between. CDR1 is LGHNA, CDR2 YSLEER, per germline. This CDR3 has 14 residues. CDR3 sequence: CASSQGGLNTEAFF. In DNA, the CDR3 is TGCGCCAGCAGCCAAGGAGGGCTCAACACTGAAGCTTTCTTT.

This clone was observed at least ten times. The J gene is TRBJ1-2, the V gene TRBV19, with TRBD1 as a possible D gene (6 bases). V shed 3 bases and J shed 3 bases, with 14 bases lying between them. CDR3 size: 15 residues. Germline lookup yields CDR1 LNHDA and CDR2 SQIVND (reference sequence). The CDR3 protein is CASSMGPGAYYGYTF. The DNA of the CDR3 is TGTGCCAGTAGTATGGGCCCAGGGGCGTACTATGGCTACACCTTC.

The J gene is TRBJ1-5, the V gene TRBV19; the D gene is possibly TRBD1 (6 bases). Between the trimmed V and J ends, which lost 6 bases and 1 base, there was a span of 16 bases. The CDR3 runs to 16 residues. Germline-derived CDR1 and CDR2 are LNHDA and SQIVND (reference sequence). In DNA form, the CDR3 reads TGTGCCAGTAGCATGACAGGCCCCCGAAGCAATCAGCCCCAGCATTTT. It specifies CASSMTGPRSNQPQHF.

V is TRBV6-1 and J is TRBJ2-7, with TRBD1 matching 7 bases. Germline trimming cut 0 bases from V and 0 bases from J; bases unmatched to any gene: 5. Germline V gene data show CDR1 as MNHNS and CDR2 as SASEGT. The length of the CDR3 is 16 residues. For the CDR3, the DNA is TGTGCCAGCAGTGAAGCGCAGGGGGTCGGCTCCTACGAGCAGTACTTC. As protein: CASSEAQGVGSYEQYF.

V gene TRBV15 combines with J gene TRBJ2-7, with D tentatively TRBD1 (5 bases). Germline V gene lookup returns CDR1 LNHNV and CDR2 YYDKDF (reference sequence). The V gene lost 0 bases and the J gene lost 7 bases, with 13 bases spanning the gap. This CDR3 spans 14 amino acids. The DNA of the CDR3 is TGTGCCACCAGCAGAGAAGGGGCTAGAAGGGAGCAGTACTTC. The encoded protein is CATSREGARREQYF.

This clone showed up just a few times. Distinct nucleotide sequences in the sample also encode this CDR3. The V call is TRBV5-1, the J call TRBJ1-1; possibly TRBD1 for D (6 bases). This CDR3 has 14 amino acids. CDR1 and CDR2 (germline): SGHRS, YFSETQ. Trimming took off 0 bases at V and 0 bases at J, with 6 bases between the two ends. Here the CDR3 DNA reads TGCGCCAGCAGCTTGGGGACAGTGAACACTGAAGCTTTCTTT. This codes for CASSLGTVNTEAFF.

The CDR3 nucleotides read TGTGCCAGTAGGCTCGAGCCGACAGGGCTGTACTTC. This gives the protein CASRLEPTGLYF. The chain couples TRBV19 to TRBJ2-7, with 7 nucleotides matching TRBD1. This CDR3 is 12 amino acids long. J was trimmed by 12 bases and V by 6 bases; bases with no gene match: 11. Germline-derived CDR1 and CDR2 are LNHDA and SQIVND (reference sequence).